What follows are 3 T cell receptor beta chains derived from one specimen sequenced in a study of T-cell reconstitution after alpha-beta-depleted transplantation in children (dated by TCRdb to about 2016). The protocol used for the library was PCR. The data were produced on an Illumina HiSeq 2500. TCR libraries were prepared with molecular barcoding, using unique molecular identifiers to normalize TCRbeta repertoire quantification. TCRdb reprocessing: public reads trimmed at Q25 with fastp, clones called with MiXCR, in-frame beta chains kept. Each CDR3 protein appears once, grouped with its most common genes and DNA. Across this sample there are roughly 200,000 distinct CDR3 sequences, with approximately 14% seen only once. The biggest ten clones account for less than 15% of the sample. The material was PBMCs from the stem cell graft donor, obtained from the stem cell graft. The receptors were sampled from a human donor who donated a stem cell graft to a child with acute lymphoblastic leukemia.

This clonotype was found many times. The chain joins TRBV5-1 to TRBJ2-7; 10 bases agree with TRBD2. From germline, CDR1 is SGHRS and CDR2 YFSETQ. J gave up 5 bases and V 4 bases, and 12 bases lay outside the gene matches. The CDR3 contains 16 residues. The CDR3 DNA is TGCGCCAGCAGCCTTCCCGGGCTAGCGGGAGTCGACGAGCAGTACTTC. Encoded protein: CASSLPGLAGVDEQYF.

This clonotype was counted ten times or more. V gene TRBV5-1 combines with J gene TRBJ2-1; the match to TRBD2 covers 8 bases. After removal of 1 base from V and 2 bases from J, the junction contained 2 bases not matched to a gene. This CDR3 is 15 amino acids long. Germline V gives CDR1 SGHRS, CDR2 YFSETQ. The CDR3 protein is CASSLQREPYNEQFF. In DNA form, the CDR3 reads TGCGCCAGCAGCTTGCAGCGGGAGCCCTACAATGAGCAGTTCTTC.

This sequence joins TRBV12-3 or TRBV12-4 and TRBJ2-7; possibly TRBD2 for D (7 bases). This CDR3 comprises 15 residues. V was clipped by 8 bases and J by 1 base, with 18 bases between them. The CDR3 sequence: CASSNPSGTSYEQYF. CDR3 coding DNA: TGTGCCAGCTCCAACCCGAGCGGGACATCCTACGAGCAGTACTTC.